This TCR beta chain was obtained from a study of control samples from healthy donors and cancer patients. Here immunoSEQ multiplex PCR was the method, and the copy in TCRdb shows in-frame clones only, minus some. The sample lists about 160,000 clones; approximately 94% were seen once. Looked up from germline, CDR1 is SGHNT and CDR2 is YYREEE (reference sequence). The V gene end was trimmed by 3 bases and the J gene end by 8 bases; junction bases not matched to a gene: 11. The CDR3 is 17 residues long. This chain joins TRBV5-4 and TRBJ2-1; 13 bases line up with TRBD2. Material for sequencing was PBMCs. The TCR was taken from a man aged 60 to 69 with colorectal cancer. The CDR3 DNA is TGTGCCAGCAGCTCCCGACTAGCGGGGGGCCGAGTAGATGAGCAGTTCTTC. It encodes CASSSRLAGGRVDEQFF.